The 26 T cell receptor beta chains listed next were all sequenced from one sample in a study of cytomegalovirus exposure and HLA in healthy donors. TCRdb keeps only in-frame clones here, not all; method: immunoSEQ multiplex PCR. Of about 240,000 clones listed, 75% to 90% are singletons. Input material: PBMCs. These TCRs come from a woman aged 25-40 years in good health and CMV-seropositive.

This chain uses TRBV11-3 with TRBJ2-2, with unresolved D. Trimming removed 2 bases at V and 4 bases at J, with 20 bases between. The length of the CDR3 is 18 residues. Germline V gene lookup returns CDR1 SGHNT and CDR2 YENEEA. CDR3 residues: CASSLSINGAKGTGELFF. As DNA, the CDR3 is TGTGCCAGCAGCTTAAGTATAAATGGAGCGAAAGGCACCGGGGAGCTGTTTTTT.

The V gene is TRBV18, the J gene TRBJ2-3; TRBD1 matches at 7 bases. CDR3 size: 15 residues. Germline CDR1 is KGHSH and CDR2 is LQKENI. Unmatched junction bases numbered 5, after V lost 3 bases and J lost 2 bases. CDR3 coding DNA: TGTGCCAGCTCACCCACAGGGGTCCCCACAGATACGCAGTATTTT. The encoded protein is CASSPTGVPTDTQYF.

The chain links TRBV6-1 to TRBJ1-5; no firm D call. Germline lookup yields CDR1 MNHNS and CDR2 SASEGT. CDR3 size: 17 residues. The V end lost 1 base, the J end lost 3 bases, and 16 bases lay between the germline ends. CDR3 protein: CASSEGPYGGHNQPQHF. CDR3 sequence (DNA): TGTGCCAGCAGTGAAGGACCTTATGGAGGGCACAATCAGCCCCAGCATTTT.

CDR3 residues: CASSLGLAGDKVSGNTIYF. DNA of the CDR3: TGTGCCAGCAGTTTAGGGTTGGCAGGGGATAAGGTTTCTGGAAACACCATATATTTT. This chain uses TRBV28 with TRBJ1-3, with D perhaps TRBD1 (6 bases). This CDR3 has 19 residues. CDR1 and CDR2 from the germline V gene are MDHEN and SYDVKM. The V end was cut by 2 bases, the J end by 1 base, with 21 bases between.

V gene TRBV21-1 combines with J gene TRBJ2-1; the table's D call, TRBD1, has no DNA check behind it. TRBV21-1 is recorded as a pseudogene. The CDR3 totals 10 residues. CDR3 sequence reads: CASSSQEQFF. The CDR3 DNA follows: TGTGCCAGCAGCTCCCAGGAGCAGTTCTTC.

This chain links TRBV27 with TRBJ2-6; D is ambiguous. The length of the CDR3 is 16 residues. CDR1 and CDR2 from the germline V gene are MNHEY and SMNVEV (reference sequence). V shed 3 bases and J shed 2 bases, with 11 bases lying between them. CDR3 nucleotide sequence: TGTGCCAGCAGTTTCATATGGAGCGCTGGGGCCAACGTCCTGACTTTC. Translated: CASSFIWSAGANVLTF.

The genes are TRBV27 and TRBJ2-3, with 10 positions matching TRBD2. From germline, CDR1 is MNHEY and CDR2 SMNVEV (reference sequence). This CDR3 is 17 amino acids long. J was trimmed by 1 base and V by 5 bases; bases with no gene match: 9. The CDR3 spells CASSPRLAGARTDTQYF. The CDR3 nucleotides read TGTGCCAGCAGTCCACGACTAGCGGGTGCTCGCACAGATACGCAGTATTTT.

In DNA form, the CDR3 reads TGTGCCTGGACCATCCGGGGGTCGGAGCAGTACTTC. This sequence encodes CAWTIRGSEQYF. The chain employs TRBV30 and TRBJ2-7; D is perhaps TRBD2 (6 bases). The germline CDR1 and CDR2 sequences are GTSNPN and SVGIG (reference sequence). The ends were cut back, 4 bases at V and 7 bases at J, with 14 bases in the middle. The CDR3 spans 12 residues.

The chain uses TRBV5-4 and TRBJ2-1, with a possible D match to TRBD2 (6 bases). Germline assignment: CDR1 SGHNT and CDR2 YYREEE (reference sequence). This CDR3 region has 12 residues. The V end lost 5 bases, the J end lost 8 bases, and 11 bases lay between the germline ends. The CDR3 DNA sequence: TGTGCCAGCAGGGGAGGACCGGATGAGCAGTTCTTC. As protein: CASRGGPDEQFF.

The genes are TRBV14 and TRBJ1-2; D is possibly TRBD1 (6 bases). Looked up from germline, CDR1 is SGHDN and CDR2 is FVKESK. CDR3 length: 13 residues. Trimming shortened V by 4 bases and J by 4 bases, and 10 bases separated the two germline ends. The DNA of the CDR3 is TGTGCCAGCAGCCCGACGGACAGCTATGGCTACACCTTC. As protein: CASSPTDSYGYTF.

The chain uses TRBV2 and TRBJ2-5, with 7 bases lining up with TRBD2. This CDR3 spans 13 amino acids. Germline CDR1 is SNHLY and CDR2 is FYNNEI. After removal of 6 bases from V and 5 bases from J, the junction contained 6 bases not matched to a gene. CDR3 sequence: CASSKRGEETQYF. For the CDR3, the DNA is TGTGCCAGCAGCAAGCGGGGTGAGGAGACCCAGTACTTC.

This clone was picked up one time. The genes are TRBV29-1 and TRBJ2-1; 9 bases fit TRBD2. The trim removed 3 bases at V and 3 bases at J, leaving 3 bases unmatched. The germline V gene has CDR1 SQVTM and CDR2 ANQGSEA. The CDR3 extends over 14 amino acids. The CDR3 coding sequence is TGCAGCGTTGATCAAGCGGGGGGCTACAATGAGCAGTTCTTC. Translating gives CSVDQAGGYNEQFF.

This clone was recorded once. V and J are TRBV6-1 and TRBJ1-3; possibly TRBD1 for D (5 bases). This CDR3 comprises 15 residues. Trimming took 5 bases from V and 1 from J, leaving 12 bases between them. Germline lookup yields CDR1 MNHNS and CDR2 SASEGT. The CDR3 nucleotides read TGTGCCAGCAGTCCAGGGTATAGTTCTGGAAACACCATATATTTT. It specifies CASSPGYSSGNTIYF.

The chain is built from TRBV9 and TRBJ2-3, with D tentatively TRBD2 (6 bases). This CDR3 comprises 15 residues. CDR1 and CDR2 (germline): SGDLS, YYNGEE. V was clipped by 2 bases and J by 0 bases, with 10 bases between them. The CDR3 protein is CASSVSGGSTDTQYF. For the CDR3, the DNA is TGTGCCAGCAGCGTCTCCGGGGGAAGCACAGATACGCAGTATTTT.

The chain joins TRBV6-6 to TRBJ2-2; 10 positions agree with TRBD1. This CDR3 comprises 16 residues. Germline V lookup: CDR1 MNHNY, CDR2 SVGAGI (reference sequence). V lost 4 bases, J lost 8 bases, and 10 bases stayed unmatched. Here the CDR3 reads CASSSQGQGMVGELFF. CDR3 DNA: TGTGCCAGCAGTTCGCAGGGACAGGGGATGGTTGGGGAGCTGTTTTTT.

The V and J genes are TRBV5-1 and TRBJ1-4, with 7 bases lining up with TRBD1. This CDR3 spans 14 amino acids. The junction had 2 bases not matched to a gene; V was cut back by 0 bases and J by 6 bases. In germline, CDR1 is SGHRS, CDR2 YFSETQ. CDR3 sequence reads: CASSLGGGDEKLFF. DNA for the CDR3: TGCGCCAGCAGCTTGGGAGGGGGCGATGAAAAACTGTTTTTT. Complete variable domain (other parts from reference TRBV5-1 and TRBJ1-4): KAGVTQTPRYLIKTRGQQVTLSCSPISGHRSVSWYQQTPGQGLQFLFEYFSETQRNKGNFPGRFSGRQFSNSRSEMNVSTLELGDSALYLCASSLGGGDEKLFFGSGTQLSVL.

The J gene is TRBJ2-7, the V gene TRBV9; weak D call: TRBD2 (5 bases). The CDR3 has 13 amino acids. Germline lookup yields CDR1 SGDLS and CDR2 YYNGEE. V shed 0 bases and J shed 2 bases, with 6 bases lying between them. In nucleotides, the CDR3 is TGTGCCAGCAGCGTAGGAGGGCCCTACGAGCAGTACTTC. Translated, it gives CASSVGGPYEQYF.

V is TRBV6-1 and J is TRBJ2-5; D is possibly TRBD1 (6 bases). Germline V lookup: CDR1 MNHNS, CDR2 SASEGT. Trimming left V 7 bases short and J 3 bases short, with 15 bases between. The CDR3 spans 14 residues. CDR3 nucleotides: TGTGCCAGCACCCATCACAGGGAAAAAGAGACCCAGTACTTC. This gives the protein CASTHHREKETQYF.

This rearrangement joins TRBV6-5 to TRBJ2-1, with a tentative D call TRBD1 (5 bases). V lost 6 bases, J lost 7 bases, and 16 bases lay in between. This CDR3 has 14 amino acids. Germline CDR1 and CDR2: MNHEY and SVGAGI. Here the CDR3 reads CASRGPGFENEQFF. CDR3 bases: TGTGCCAGCAGGGGGCCCGGGTTTGAGAATGAGCAGTTCTTC.

The V gene is TRBV15, the J gene TRBJ2-3; the D gene is possibly TRBD1 (6 bases). V was cut by 3 bases and J by 6 bases, with 13 bases left in between. The germline CDR1 and CDR2 sequences are LNHNV and YYDKDF (reference sequence). The CDR3 has 14 residues. CDR3 in DNA: TGTGCCACCAGCAGCAGTCAGGGGTTGGATACGCAGTATTTT. Amino acids: CATSSSQGLDTQYF.

The CDR3 region has the DNA TGTGCCAGCTCACCAGAAGCCGGGACAGATGGAAACACCATATATTTT. Amino acid sequence: CASSPEAGTDGNTIYF. The chain is built from TRBV18 and TRBJ1-3; 7 bases fit TRBD1. V gave up 2 bases and J gave up 3 bases; unmatched junction bases: 7. This CDR3 contains 16 residues. The V gene's germline CDR1 is KGHSH and CDR2 LQKENI.

The sample holds a few counts of this clone. The chain carries TRBV5-4 and TRBJ2-7, with 11 nucleotides matching TRBD2. Germline V gene sequence: CDR1 SGHNT, CDR2 YYREEE (reference sequence). With V trimmed by 3 bases and J by 9 bases, 11 bases remained unmatched. The CDR3 runs to 15 residues. The CDR3: CASSSQLAGVIVQYF. In nucleotides, the CDR3 is TGTGCCAGCAGCTCTCAACTAGCGGGAGTAATAGTGCAGTACTTC. The full variable domain, in which reference TRBV5-4 and TRBJ2-7 provide the parts outside the CDR3, is ETGVTQSPTHLIKTRGQQVTLRCSSQSGHNTVSWYQQALGQGPQFIFQYYREEENGRGNFPPRFSGLQFPNYSSELNVNALELDDSALYLCASSSQLAGVIVQYFGPGTRLTVT.

V usage is TRBV30 and J usage is TRBJ2-5; 10 bases line up with TRBD2. V shed 3 bases and J 4 bases; nucleotides not matched to a gene: 8. The CDR3 consists of 15 residues. Germline lookup yields CDR1 GTSNPN and CDR2 SVGIG (reference sequence). CDR3 DNA sequence: TGTGCCTGGAGCGGAAGAGCGGGAGGGCGAGAGACCCAGTACTTC. It yields the protein CAWSGRAGGRETQYF.

The V and J genes are TRBV30 and TRBJ2-7; 8 nucleotides agree with TRBD2. The trim removed 2 bases at V and 3 bases at J, leaving 9 bases unmatched. The CDR3 spans 15 residues. Germline V lookup: CDR1 GTSNPN, CDR2 SVGIG (reference sequence). This CDR3 is CAWSPGLEEIYEQYF. The CDR3 nucleotides are TGTGCCTGGAGTCCGGGACTAGAAGAAATCTACGAGCAGTACTTC.

The CDR3 bases are TGTGCCAGTAAGGCTCCGGGACAGGGAAACACCGGGGAGCTGTTTTTT. Amino acid sequence: CASKAPGQGNTGELFF. J is TRBJ2-2 and V is TRBV19; the match to TRBD1 covers 9 bases. The CDR3 sequence is 16 residues long. Germline loops: CDR1 LNHDA, CDR2 SQIVND (reference sequence). V lost 7 bases, J lost 2 bases, and 8 bases stayed unmatched.

The chain recombines TRBV5-1 with TRBJ2-1; TRBD2 matches at 10 bases. The V segment lost 7 bases and the J segment 3 bases; nucleotides outside the gene matches: 10. The germline gives CDR1 SGHRS, CDR2 YFSETQ. CDR3 size: 16 residues. The CDR3 nucleotides read TGCGCCAGCGGACTAACCGGGACTAGCGTCTACAATGAGCAGTTCTTC. Translating gives CASGLTGTSVYNEQFF.